This T cell receptor (beta chain) was captured by sequencing in a study of blood T cells in healthy people across ages. Trimming cost V 4 bases and J 3 bases; bases outside gene matches: 4. Germline V gives CDR1 MNHEY, CDR2 SMNVEV (reference sequence). The length of the CDR3 is 14 residues. With a J-beta primer mix and a sample-barcoded 5' primer, a second PCR ran 7 to 11 cycles. TCRdb re-analysed the 5' RACE reads in MiXCR, keeping a single row per CDR3 protein. The repertoire includes hundreds of thousands of distinct CDR3 sequences, roughly 56% of them detected once, and about a quarter sits in the top ten.

Sequencing was carried out using blood. The chain links TRBV27 to TRBJ2-7, with TRBD1 matching over 9 bases. The source is a middle-aged man in good health. The CDR3 loop reads CASSSRQGVYEQYF. The CDR3 nucleotides are TGTGCCAGCAGTTCCAGACAGGGGGTCTACGAGCAGTACTTC.